These 25 T cell receptor beta chains share one sample of origin, sequenced in a study of regulatory T cells in long-lasting Graves disease. Library construction for TCR beta used iRepertoire HTBI primers and Arm-PCR of CDR3 regions. MiXCR, applied by TCRdb to the multiplex PCR reads, yields one record per CDR3 protein. Among about 530,000 distinct CDR3 sequences, about 15% were seen once, and the ten largest hold approximately 25%. Noted time point: newly diagnosed GD, antithyroid drugs for less than 3 months. PBMC-derived RNA was used for the TCR library. The same data also contributed to another study, on T cells in Graves' hyperthyroidism and ophthalmopathy.

The sequenced sample was peripheral blood mononuclear cells (PBMCs), obtained at new diagnosis, from a patient treated with antithyroid drugs. These receptors were taken from a woman in her forties or fifties with Graves disease.

This clonotype was seen ten or more times. V and J are TRBV28 and TRBJ1-6; TRBD1 matches 9 bases. Per germline, CDR1 MDHEN and CDR2 SYDVKM. The junction had 8 bases not matched to a gene; V was cut back by 5 bases and J by 9 bases. This CDR3 has 15 amino acids. CDR3 region: CASSPWTGVTSPLHF. The CDR3 DNA sequence: TGTGCCAGCAGTCCATGGACAGGGGTAACTTCACCCCTCCACTTT.

This clonotype was counted ten times or more. Its ends do not fully match the called genes, so a read error is possible. Written as DNA, the CDR3 is TGTGCTAGCAGCTCACTTTTAACCGGGGAGCTGTTTTTT. Protein product: CASSSLLTGELFF. V usage is TRBV7-7 and J usage is TRBJ2-2; D gene unclear. This CDR3 contains 13 residues. The germline gives CDR1 SSHAT, CDR2 FNYEAQ (reference sequence).

This clonotype was detected only a few times. The chain recombines TRBV2 with TRBJ1-3; a weak D match, TRBD1 (5 bases). Between the trimmed V and J ends, which lost 4 bases and 8 bases, there was a span of 15 bases. Germline loops: CDR1 SNHLY, CDR2 FYNNEI. The length of the CDR3 is 14 residues. The DNA of the CDR3 is TGTGCCAGCAGTGCCGACATGGTGGGGGACACCATATATTTT. Protein: CASSADMVGDTIYF.

The V and J genes are TRBV6-2 or TRBV6-3 and TRBJ1-1, with D maybe TRBD1 (5 bases). Germline V gene lookup returns CDR1 MNHEY and CDR2 SVGEGT. The CDR3 has 15 residues. Trimming shortened V by 2 bases and J by 4 bases, and 14 bases separated the two germline ends. The CDR3 DNA reads TGTGCCAGCAGTTACACCAGGGTTGGGGCCACTGAAGCTTTCTTT. Encoded protein: CASSYTRVGATEAFF.

There are many counts of this clonotype. The chain has TRBV11-2 and TRBJ2-2; 7 bases match TRBD1. Looked up from germline, CDR1 is SGHAT and CDR2 is FQNNGV. CDR3 length: 16 residues. The V gene end was trimmed by 5 bases and the J gene end by 4 bases; junction bases not matched to a gene: 10. CDR3 sequence reads: CASSRDLGGSTGELFF. CDR3 nucleotide sequence: TGTGCCAGCAGCCGCGATTTAGGGGGCAGCACCGGGGAGCTGTTTTTT.

This clonotype has a count of ten or more. The chain has TRBV5-1 and TRBJ1-6; D is possibly TRBD1 (6 bases). Germline values: CDR1 SGHRS, CDR2 YFSETQ. V lost 4 bases, J lost 6 bases, and 23 bases lay in between. The CDR3 totals 18 residues. The chain's CDR3 is CASSPNLGQLRPNSPLHF. CDR3 coding DNA: TGCGCCAGCAGCCCCAACCTAGGACAGCTCCGTCCTAATTCACCCCTCCACTTT.

This clonotype occurred many times. The chain couples TRBV12-3 or TRBV12-4 to TRBJ1-1; no clear D. The CDR3 consists of 14 residues. Trimming pared 3 bases from V and 1 base from J, leaving 9 bases between. CDR3 DNA: TGTGCCAGCAGTTTTCTCGGAGAGAACACTGAAGCTTTCTTT. Translated, it gives CASSFLGENTEAFF.

This clonotype was detected only a few times. The rearrangement links TRBV19 to TRBJ2-7; 7 positions match TRBD2. CDR1 and CDR2 from the germline V gene are LNHDA and SQIVND (reference sequence). This CDR3 comprises 13 residues. Trimming at V came to 7 bases and at J to 6 bases, leaving 9 bases not matched to a gene. The CDR3 is CASTPRAGSEQYF. CDR3 DNA sequence: TGTGCCAGTACCCCAAGAGCGGGGAGCGAGCAGTACTTC. Full variable domain (remainder filled in from reference TRBV19 and TRBJ2-7): DGGITQSPKYLFRKEGQNVTLSCEQNLNHDAMYWYRQDPGQGLRLIYYSQIVNDFQKGDIAEGYSVSREKKESFPLTVTSAQKNPTAFYLCASTPRAGSEQYFGPGTRLTVT.

In this sample, this clonotype turned up many times. J is TRBJ2-7 and V is TRBV12-3 or TRBV12-4; TRBD2 agrees at 8 bases. This CDR3 is built from 12 residues. J was trimmed by 6 bases and V by 6 bases; bases with no gene match: 4. The CDR3: CASSPGGFEQYF. CDR3 nucleotides: TGTGCCAGCAGCCCGGGAGGGTTCGAGCAGTACTTC.

The DNA for the CDR3 is TGTGCCAGCAGAGAGGAACAGGGGAATGTTTCACCCCTCCACTTT. This gives the protein CASREEQGNVSPLHF. The chain has TRBV2 and TRBJ1-6, with 7 positions matching TRBD1. This CDR3 comprises 15 residues. Trimming took 6 bases from V and 9 from J; bases not matched to a gene: 11. The germline gives CDR1 SNHLY, CDR2 FYNNEI.

This clonotype was seen more than once but under ten times. The chain has TRBV29-1 and TRBJ2-1, with D perhaps being TRBD1 or TRBD2 (6 bases each). The CDR3 is 14 amino acids. V was cut by 2 bases and J by 7 bases, with 15 bases left in between. The germline gives CDR1 SQVTM, CDR2 ANQGSEA. This CDR3 is CSVEFMQGRNEQFF. The CDR3 DNA sequence: TGCAGCGTTGAATTTATGCAGGGGAGGAATGAGCAGTTCTTC.

This clonotype was counted at least ten times. The CDR3 DNA reads as TGCAGTGCTGGGGAGTGGCTGGGGACAGATACGCAGTATTTT. Its translation: CSAGEWLGTDTQYF. The V and J genes are TRBV20-1 and TRBJ2-3, with D possibly matching TRBD2 (5 bases). V was trimmed by 5 bases and J by 3 bases, leaving 15 bases between them. This CDR3 contains 14 residues. CDR1 is DFQATT and CDR2 is SNEGSKA in the germline V gene (reference sequence).

This clonotype appeared a few times. The chain combines TRBV29-1 with TRBJ1-4; 7 bases are a match to TRBD1. The J segment lost 5 bases and the V segment lost 5 bases, leaving 5 bases of the junction unmatched. This CDR3 is 13 amino acids long. CDR1 and CDR2 (germline): SQVTM, ANQGSEA. This CDR3 reads CSVRGTENEKLFF. DNA of the CDR3: TGCAGCGTTCGCGGGACAGAGAATGAAAAACTGTTTTTT. Drawing the rest from reference TRBV29-1 and TRBJ1-4, the complete variable domain is SAVISQKPSRDICQRGTSLTIQCQVDSQVTMMFWYRQQPGQSLTLIATANQGSEATYESGFVIDKFPISRPNLTFSTLTVSNMSPEDSSIYLCSVRGTENEKLFFGSGTQLSVL.

This clonotype occurred many times. This chain uses TRBV6-2 or TRBV6-3 with TRBJ2-1; 7 bases agree with TRBD1. Germline V gene lookup returns CDR1 MNHEY and CDR2 SVGEGT. Trimming cost V 8 bases and J 0 bases; bases outside gene matches: 10. This CDR3 comprises 16 residues. The chain's CDR3 is CASFHPRDSSYNEQFF. The CDR3, as DNA: TGTGCCAGCTTCCATCCCCGGGACAGCTCCTACAATGAGCAGTTCTTC.

Many counts were recorded for this clonotype. The J gene is TRBJ1-1, the V gene TRBV12-3 or TRBV12-4; D is uncertain. V was pared by 3 bases and J by 5 bases, with 16 bases between. The CDR3 runs 15 residues. CDR3 bases: TGTGCCAGCAGTTTGGAAGTGGGCTTGGGTACTGAAGCTTTCTTT. Its translation is CASSLEVGLGTEAFF.

There are many counts of this clonotype. V and J are TRBV2 and TRBJ1-1; D might be TRBD1 (5 bases). V was pared by 7 bases and J by 2 bases, with 11 bases between. The CDR3 consists of 13 residues. CDR1 SNHLY and CDR2 FYNNEI come from the germline V gene. Here the CDR3 DNA reads TGTGCCAGCATTACACAGGTAAACACTGAAGCTTTCTTT. Protein sequence: CASITQVNTEAFF.

CDR3 sequence reads: CASSSGSPEAFF. CDR3 coding DNA: TGTGCCAGCAGCTCCGGTAGCCCTGAAGCTTTCTTT. The chain couples TRBV6-1 to TRBJ1-1, with D unresolved. V lost 6 bases and J 6 bases, leaving 11 bases between the germline ends. This CDR3 contains 12 residues. Germline assignment: CDR1 MNHNS and CDR2 SASEGT.

The gene calls are TRBV19 and TRBJ1-1, with D possibly being TRBD1 (5 bases). The CDR3 extends over 17 amino acids. The ends were cut back, 1 base at V and 7 bases at J, with 22 bases in the middle. CDR1 is LNHDA and CDR2 is SQIVND in the germline V gene (reference sequence). The CDR3 sequence: CASSIVTPGRWRSEAFF. The DNA of the CDR3 is TGTGCCAGTAGTATAGTGACACCGGGACGGTGGAGGAGTGAAGCTTTCTTT.

The J gene is TRBJ2-7, the V gene TRBV9; the D gene is possibly TRBD2 (7 bases). The CDR3 extends over 14 amino acids. Germline V CDR1 and CDR2: SGDLS, YYNGEE. V was shortened by 3 bases and J by 3 bases, with 13 bases between the two germline ends. The CDR3: CASSGGGGFYEQYF. The CDR3 DNA is TGTGCCAGCAGCGGGGGAGGGGGTTTCTACGAGCAGTACTTC. The whole variable domain, filled in from reference TRBV9 and TRBJ2-7, reads DSGVTQTPKHLITATGQRVTLRCSPRSGDLSVYWYQQSLDQGLQFLIQYYNGEERAKGNILERFSAQQFPDLHSELNLSSLELGDSALYFCASSGGGGFYEQYFGPGTRLTVT.

The chain recombines TRBV6-2 or TRBV6-3 with TRBJ2-2, with D maybe TRBD2 (7 bases). Germline lookup yields CDR1 MNHEY and CDR2 SVGEGT. The CDR3 runs to 17 residues. Trimming removed 4 bases from V and 2 bases from J, with 17 bases in between. The chain's CDR3 is CASSWARGALNTGELFF. The DNA for the CDR3 is TGTGCCAGCAGTTGGGCCCGGGGGGCTTTAAACACCGGGGAGCTGTTTTTT.

This clonotype appeared many times. The rearrangement joins TRBV2 to TRBJ1-1, with D perhaps TRBD1 (5 bases). This CDR3 region has 15 residues. Per the germline V gene, CDR1 is SNHLY and CDR2 is FYNNEI. V was shortened by 2 bases and J by 5 bases, with 15 bases between the two germline ends. Here the CDR3 DNA reads TGTGCCAGCAGTGAATGGGGCAGGGATTGGACTGAAGCTTTCTTT. Its protein is CASSEWGRDWTEAFF.

This clonotype was detected a few times. Germline is not matched at one junction end, which may reflect a read error. V and J are TRBV7-7 and TRBJ2-5; 7 bases match TRBD1. The CDR3 has 13 residues. Germline CDR1 and CDR2: SSHAT and FNYEAQ (reference sequence). CDR3 amino acids: CASSLDRQETQYF. The CDR3 DNA reads TGTGCTAGCAGCCTGGACAGGCAAGAGACCCAGTACTTC.

There are a few counts of this clonotype. The V call is TRBV6-1, the J call TRBJ2-7, with D unclear. Per the germline V gene, CDR1 is MNHNS and CDR2 is SASEGT. This CDR3 contains 14 residues. V was clipped by 8 bases and J by 0 bases, with 14 bases between them. Here the CDR3 DNA reads TGTGCCAGCTTGCACCCTTCTACCTCCTACGAGCAGTACTTC. It codes for CASLHPSTSYEQYF.

Remarks on this clonotype: A read error may explain this, as a much larger clone is one base away. V and J are TRBV28 and TRBJ2-5; 8 nucleotides line up with TRBD1. The closer fit of TRBJ2-3 to the DNA end suggests the J call may be wrong. Germline V gene lookup returns CDR1 MDHEN and CDR2 SYDVKM. The CDR3 is 14 residues long. CDR3 region: CASNGQGLTGTQYF. The CDR3 nucleotides are TGTGCCAGTAACGGACAGGGCTTAACAGGTACGCAGTATTTT.

This clonotype appeared many times. The CDR3 loop is CASSPQALSSYEQYF. In DNA, the CDR3 is TGTGCCAGCAGTCCACAGGCCTTGAGCTCCTACGAGCAGTACTTC. This chain uses TRBV6-1 with TRBJ2-7; the D gene is possibly TRBD1 (5 bases). CDR3 length: 15 amino acids. CDR1 is MNHNS, CDR2 SASEGT, per germline. V lost 5 bases and J 0 bases, leaving 14 bases between the germline ends.